These 31 T cell receptor beta chains came from one sample sequenced in a study of T-cell memory formation after mild COVID-19. Each CDR3 protein is one row after TCRdb ran MiXCR on the 5' RACE reads. The sample shows over 450,000 distinct CDR3 sequences, 20% of them seen only once. Input material: PBMCs or a T cell subset sorted from them (not recorded which). The origin of the receptors is an adult woman who had mild COVID-19 (a few samples of this study predate the infection). Cell type and time point are not known.

J is TRBJ1-1 and V is TRBV12-3 or TRBV12-4; 10 positions match TRBD1. With 2 bases clipped from V and 4 bases from J, the junction kept 4 bases outside the gene matches. The CDR3 is 15 residues long. The CDR3 bases are TGTGCCAGCAGTTTACCCGGGACAGGGGCCACTGAAGCTTTCTTT. This translates into CASSLPGTGATEAFF.

The chain uses TRBV3-1 and TRBJ2-1; TRBD2 matches at 10 bases. Germline values: CDR1 LGHDT, CDR2 YNNKEL (reference sequence). V lost 5 bases and J lost 4; bases outside the gene matches: 8. The CDR3 sequence is 16 residues long. The CDR3 spells CASSLQAGGRYNEQFF. The CDR3 DNA reads as TGTGCCAGCAGCTTACAAGCGGGAGGGCGATACAATGAGCAGTTCTTC.

This clonotype was observed many times. The CDR3 region has the DNA TGTGCCAGCAGCCCAAGGGCAGGGCAAGAGACCCAGTACTTC. Amino acid sequence: CASSPRAGQETQYF. The gene calls are TRBV7-7 and TRBJ2-5; D is perhaps TRBD1 (5 bases). Germline CDR1 and CDR2: SSHAT and FNYEAQ (reference sequence). The CDR3 has 14 residues. V was cut by 5 bases and J by 2 bases, with 12 bases left in between.

Only a few counts were recorded for this clonotype. This chain connects TRBV12-3 or TRBV12-4 to TRBJ2-3, with TRBD1 matching 8 bases. This CDR3 comprises 14 residues. Germline trimming cut 8 bases from V and 2 bases from J; bases unmatched to any gene: 6. In DNA, the CDR3 is TGTGCCAGCGGGAGACAGGGGTTCACAGATACGCAGTATTTT. This gives the protein CASGRQGFTDTQYF.

The chain combines TRBV2 with TRBJ2-3; 11 bases match TRBD2. CDR1 and CDR2 from the germline V gene are SNHLY and FYNNEI. Trimming at V came to 3 bases and at J to 9 bases, leaving 8 bases not matched to a gene. The length of the CDR3 is 15 residues. The chain's CDR3 is CASSDLAGGPRTQYF. DNA of the CDR3: TGTGCCAGCAGTGATTTAGCGGGAGGGCCCCGCACGCAGTATTTT.

This rearrangement joins TRBV27 to TRBJ2-7; 10 bases fit TRBD2. J was trimmed by 7 bases and V by 7 bases; bases with no gene match: 10. The CDR3 loop spans 14 amino acids. Looked up from germline, CDR1 is MNHEY and CDR2 is SMNVEV (reference sequence). The CDR3 is CASIGKRGGREQYF. DNA for the CDR3: TGTGCCAGCATAGGAAAGCGGGGGGGCCGTGAGCAGTACTTC.

The chain uses TRBV19 and TRBJ2-3; TRBD1 might be the D (6 bases). CDR3 length equals 15 residues. The V and J ends lost 1 base and 1 base respectively, with 9 bases between them. The V gene's germline CDR1 is LNHDA and CDR2 SQIVND (reference sequence). CDR3 residues: CASSIGTVGTDTQYF. CDR3 coding DNA: TGTGCCAGTAGTATAGGGACAGTCGGCACAGATACGCAGTATTTT.

This clonotype has ten or more counts. The rearrangement links TRBV12-3 or TRBV12-4 to TRBJ2-7, with a weak D call TRBD2 (5 bases). The CDR3 loop spans 14 amino acids. Trimming left V 3 bases short and J 0 bases short, with 9 bases between. The chain's CDR3 is CASSFGETSYEQYF. The CDR3, as DNA: TGTGCCAGCAGTTTCGGGGAAACCTCCTACGAGCAGTACTTC.

This clonotype was observed a handful of times. The chain couples TRBV12-3 or TRBV12-4 to TRBJ1-1; D not certain. Trimming cost V 4 bases and J 1 base, with 10 bases left between them. The CDR3 consists of 14 residues. CDR3 residues: CASSYTDRNTEAFF. The CDR3 bases are TGTGCCAGCAGTTACACGGACCGGAACACTGAAGCTTTCTTT.

This clonotype has at least ten counts. V usage is TRBV10-3 and J usage is TRBJ2-3; 8 nucleotides agree with TRBD2. With 7 bases clipped from V and 6 bases from J, the junction kept 9 bases outside the gene matches. This CDR3 has 14 residues. CDR1 ENHRY and CDR2 SYGVKD come from the germline V gene. The CDR3 loop reads CAITEQSGSDTQYF. The CDR3 DNA follows: TGTGCCATCACCGAGCAAAGCGGGAGTGATACGCAGTATTTT.

This clonotype came up a few times. The chain has TRBV2 and TRBJ2-7; D gene uncertain. Trimming took off 5 bases at V and 5 bases at J, with 10 bases between the two ends. The germline CDR1 and CDR2 sequences are SNHLY and FYNNEI. This CDR3 region has 12 residues. The CDR3 loop is CASSSTSHEQYF. CDR3 DNA: TGTGCCAGCAGTTCAACAAGCCACGAGCAGTACTTC.

This chain links TRBV20-1 with TRBJ1-5, with D unresolved. Germline V CDR1 and CDR2: DFQATT, SNEGSKA (reference sequence). Trimming removed 3 bases from V and 4 bases from J, with 10 bases in between. This CDR3 has 13 amino acids. Written as DNA, the CDR3 is TGCAGTGCTAGTAGCACCCGGAATCAGCCCCAGCATTTT. Translated, it gives CSASSTRNQPQHF.

There are a few counts of this clonotype. The V gene is TRBV7-2, the J gene TRBJ2-1; 8 nucleotides match TRBD2. With V trimmed by 1 base and J by 8 bases, 4 bases remained unmatched. CDR1 and CDR2 from the germline V gene are SGHTA and FQGNSA. This CDR3 has 14 residues. The CDR3 DNA sequence: TGTGCCAGCAGCTTAGTAGCGGGGTCCGATGAGCAGTTCTTC. It codes for CASSLVAGSDEQFF.

The chain couples TRBV5-5 to TRBJ2-2, with D possibly being TRBD2 (5 bases). Germline assignment: CDR1 SGHKS and CDR2 YYEKEE (reference sequence). CDR3 length: 15 residues. V was cut by 6 bases and J by 5 bases, with 17 bases left in between. As DNA, the CDR3 is TGTGCCAGCACCAACCGGGAAAGTCCTACCGGGGAGCTGTTTTTT. As protein: CASTNRESPTGELFF.

This clonotype was seen more than once but under ten times. The chain links TRBV9 to TRBJ2-5; 9 bases are shared with TRBD2. The germline V gene has CDR1 SGDLS and CDR2 YYNGEE. J lost 4 bases, V lost 3 bases, and 4 bases had no gene match. The CDR3 runs to 14 residues. In nucleotides, the CDR3 is TGTGCCAGCAGCGCCGGAGCGGGAGGAGAGACCCAGTACTTC. It yields the protein CASSAGAGGETQYF.

In this sample, this clonotype turned up a few times. The rearrangement joins TRBV5-4 to TRBJ2-1; TRBD2 is a possible D gene (7 bases). CDR1 and CDR2 (germline): SGHNT, YYREEE (reference sequence). The V and J ends lost 2 bases and 3 bases respectively, with 12 bases between them. The CDR3 is 15 residues long. The CDR3: CASSLRGAGYNEQFF. CDR3 sequence (DNA): TGTGCCAGCAGCTTACGGGGGGCTGGCTACAATGAGCAGTTCTTC.

This clonotype was seen only a few times. The chain employs TRBV3-1 and TRBJ2-5; either TRBD1 or TRBD2 may fit D (5 bases each). Trimming took off 4 bases at V and 4 bases at J, with 13 bases between the two ends. Germline V CDR1 and CDR2: LGHDT, YNNKEL (reference sequence). The CDR3 sequence is 14 residues long. CDR3 region: CASSLRDVPETQYF. CDR3 nucleotides: TGTGCCAGCAGCCTCCGGGACGTCCCAGAGACCCAGTACTTC.

A few counts support this clonotype. The chain employs TRBV20-1 and TRBJ2-1; 7 bases are shared with TRBD1. This CDR3 comprises 14 residues. Germline V gene lookup returns CDR1 DFQATT and CDR2 SNEGSKA (reference sequence). The V and J ends lost 6 bases and 3 bases, in that order; junction bases with no gene match: 8. CDR3 sequence reads: CSAPRGLIYNEQFF. CDR3 nucleotides: TGCAGTGCCCCGAGGGGGCTGATCTACAATGAGCAGTTCTTC.

Only a few counts were recorded for this clonotype. For the CDR3, the DNA is TGTGCCAGCAGCTTGGCAGGAGTCGGGGACACTGAAGCTTTCTTT. This translates into CASSLAGVGDTEAFF. The chain recombines TRBV5-6 with TRBJ1-1; D gene ambiguous. The germline gives CDR1 SGHDT, CDR2 YYEEEE. Deletions cut 0 bases from V and 3 bases from J, with 12 bases between. This CDR3 contains 15 residues.

This clonotype came up a few times. V usage is TRBV12-3 or TRBV12-4 and J usage is TRBJ2-7; unclear D gene. V dropped 6 bases and J dropped 4 bases, with 19 bases sitting between them. This CDR3 has 15 amino acids. CDR3 region: CASSPLVGRMYEQYF. DNA of the CDR3: TGTGCCAGCAGCCCCCTCGTGGGAAGGATGTACGAGCAGTACTTC.

The chain recombines TRBV25-1 with TRBJ2-1; unclear D gene. V lost 6 bases and J 6 bases, leaving 18 bases between the germline ends. Germline lookup yields CDR1 MGHDK and CDR2 SYGVNS. This CDR3 contains 15 residues. The CDR3 sequence is CASRGLGANGNEQFF. CDR3 nucleotide sequence: TGTGCCAGCAGAGGGCTGGGTGCAAATGGCAATGAGCAGTTCTTC. The whole variable domain, remainder taken from reference TRBV25-1 and TRBJ2-1, is EADIYQTPRYLVIGTGKKITLECSQTMGHDKMYWYQQDPGMELHLIHYSYGVNSTEKGDLSSESTVSRIRTEHFPLTLESARPSHTSQYLCASRGLGANGNEQFFGPGTRLTVL.

The chain uses TRBV2 and TRBJ2-7, with D tentatively TRBD2 (6 bases). This CDR3 comprises 15 residues. Germline V gives CDR1 SNHLY, CDR2 FYNNEI. The V end lost 6 bases, the J end lost 6 bases, and 21 bases lay between the germline ends. The CDR3 sequence: CASSVTSRVSGEQYF. CDR3 DNA: TGTGCCAGCAGCGTGACTAGTCGGGTGTCGGGCGAGCAGTACTTC. Full variable domain (remainder filled in from reference TRBV2 and TRBJ2-7): EPEVTQTPSHQVTQMGQEVILRCVPISNHLYFYWYRQILGQKVEFLVSFYNNEISEKSEIFDDQFSVERPDGSNFTLKIRSTKLEDSAMYFCASSVTSRVSGEQYFGPGTRLTVT.

The chain joins TRBV6-5 to TRBJ2-1; D is perhaps TRBD2 (6 bases). This CDR3 is 13 amino acids long. Germline-derived CDR1 and CDR2 are MNHEY and SVGAGI. The ends were cut back, 5 bases at V and 9 bases at J, with 14 bases in the middle. This CDR3 reads CASSPGGFAEQFF. CDR3 in DNA: TGTGCCAGCAGTCCCGGGGGATTCGCTGAGCAGTTCTTC.

This clonotype came up a few times. The chain couples TRBV7-2 to TRBJ2-2; D is perhaps TRBD1 (6 bases). CDR3 length: 15 amino acids. Germline CDR1 SGHTA, CDR2 FQGNSA. Trimming cost V 1 base and J 3 bases, with 9 bases left between them. The CDR3 reads CASSLGQGYTGELFF. CDR3 coding DNA: TGTGCCAGCAGCTTAGGGCAGGGGTACACCGGGGAGCTGTTTTTT.

The chain combines TRBV3-1 with TRBJ2-5; a possible D gene is TRBD2 (5 bases). The CDR3 is made up of 15 amino acids. V dropped 2 bases and J dropped 4 bases, with 14 bases sitting between them. Germline V gene sequence: CDR1 LGHDT, CDR2 YNNKEL (reference sequence). CDR3 nucleotides: TGTGCCAGCAGCCAATATCGGGGAAGGTCAGAGACCCAGTACTTC. This codes for CASSQYRGRSETQYF.

This clonotype has only a few counts. This rearrangement joins TRBV3-1 to TRBJ2-7, with D possibly being TRBD2 (5 bases). Germline values: CDR1 LGHDT, CDR2 YNNKEL (reference sequence). V shed 0 bases and J shed 8 bases, with 14 bases lying between them. The CDR3 contains 14 residues. The CDR3: CASSQDLLAGQQYF. The CDR3 bases are TGTGCCAGCAGCCAAGACCTCCTAGCAGGTCAGCAGTACTTC.

The chain has TRBV24-1 and TRBJ1-5; 9 positions match TRBD1. V shed 3 bases, J shed 2 bases, and the junction held 4 bases outside the gene matches. CDR1 and CDR2 (germline): KGHDR, SFDVKD. This CDR3 has 16 residues. As DNA, the CDR3 is TGTGCCACCAGTGATCCACGGACAGGGGGCAATCAGCCCCAGCATTTT. Translated: CATSDPRTGGNQPQHF.

This clonotype came up a few times. The chain is built from TRBV4-1 and TRBJ2-7; 8 bases match TRBD1. J lost 6 bases, V lost 0 bases, and 7 bases had no gene match. This CDR3 comprises 15 residues. Germline V CDR1 and CDR2: MGHRA, YSYEKL. Here the CDR3 DNA reads TGCGCCAGCAGCCAAGATAGCGCAGGGGGCCTCGAGCAGTACTTC. It is translated as CASSQDSAGGLEQYF.

This clonotype was counted between two and nine times. The chain joins TRBV28 to TRBJ2-2; D might be TRBD2 (5 bases). The CDR3 has 16 amino acids. The germline V gene has CDR1 MDHEN and CDR2 SYDVKM. V shed 6 bases and J shed 5 bases, with 19 bases lying between them. The CDR3 region is CASSLTRGSGTGELFF. The CDR3 nucleotides read TGTGCCAGCAGCCTCACCAGAGGGAGTGGGACCGGGGAGCTGTTTTTT.

This clonotype was seen a handful of times. This chain joins TRBV7-8 and TRBJ1-5; 9 nucleotides agree with TRBD1. This CDR3 contains 14 residues. The J segment lost 5 bases and the V segment lost 5 bases, leaving 4 bases of the junction unmatched. Looked up from germline, CDR1 is SGHVS and CDR2 is FQNEAQ. The CDR3 DNA reads as TGTGCCAGCAGCCCTGACAGGGGGGATCAGCCCCAGCATTTT. Translated, it gives CASSPDRGDQPQHF.

The genes are TRBV29-1 and TRBJ2-7; TRBD2 aligns across 7 bases. Germline CDR1 reads SQVTM; CDR2 reads ANQGSEA. After removal of 4 bases from V and 2 bases from J, the junction contained 8 bases not matched to a gene. This CDR3 comprises 14 residues. DNA for the CDR3: TGCAGCGTTGGGAGGCGGGAGTCGCCCTACGAGCAGTACTTC. Encoded protein: CSVGRRESPYEQYF.